The clone carrying this TCR beta chain was observed many times. Its specificity is not known. Total RNA extraction produced at least 5.5 micrograms (per sample) for the study. Combining a sample-barcoded 5' primer with a J-beta primer mix, a second PCR ran for about 7 to 11 cycles. Each cDNA molecule carried a tag from a template-switch adaptor that contained 12 random nucleotides. TCRdb called the 5' RACE reads again in MiXCR, with one record for every CDR3 protein. The data hold 1.5 million to 2 million distinct CDR3 sequences, with approximately 28% observed a single time. The data derive from a study of blood T cells in healthy people across ages. This CDR3 is 17 amino acids long. In germline, CDR1 is MNHEY, CDR2 SVGAGI. Deletions cut 5 bases from V and 5 bases from J, with 25 bases between. The study, taken as a whole, reports: Age showed a roughly linear inverse relationship with TCR beta diversity per million T cells.

The receptor comes from a woman aged 25 to 39 in good health. Sample: blood. The rearrangement joins TRBV6-5 to TRBJ2-7; weak D call: TRBD2 (5 bases). The CDR3 nucleotides are TGTGCCAGCAGTCTCGACTCCTTGCGGGCGCTTTCCAACGAGCAGTACTTC. Translation gives CASSLDSLRALSNEQYF.